A single sample gave rise to the 15 T cell receptor beta chains below, sequenced in a study of blood T cell repertoires in COVID-19. Here immunoSEQ multiplex PCR was the method, and the copy in TCRdb shows in-frame clones only, minus some. The profile shows approximately 200,000 clones, 85% to 90% of them singletons. Input material: PBMCs or T cells enriched from blood (not recorded which). The receptors come from a young woman in a cohort exposed to, infected with or recovered from COVID-19 (not recorded which).

V is TRBV7-9 and J is TRBJ2-7, with 8 bases fitting TRBD1. V lost 5 bases, J lost 5 bases, and 11 bases stayed unmatched. The CDR3 has 15 residues. CDR1 is SEHNR and CDR2 is FQNEAQ in the germline V gene (reference sequence). In nucleotides, the CDR3 is TGTGCCAGCAGCCGCCGACAGGGGATAATAAACGAGCAGTACTTC. Protein: CASSRRQGIINEQYF.

The gene calls are TRBV19 and TRBJ2-1; 13 nucleotides match TRBD2. The CDR3 runs 14 residues. V lost 10 bases and J lost 6; bases outside the gene matches: 6. CDR1 is LNHDA and CDR2 is SQIVND in the germline V gene (reference sequence). CDR3 coding DNA: TGTGCCACCTGCGGACTAGCGGGAGCCAATGAGCAGTTCTTC. It specifies CATCGLAGANEQFF. Using reference TRBV19 and TRBJ2-1 for the parts outside the CDR3, the full variable domain is DGGITQSPKYLFRKEGQNVTLSCEQNLNHDAMYWYRQDPGQGLRLIYYSQIVNDFQKGDIAEGYSVSREKKESFPLTVTSAQKNPTAFYLCATCGLAGANEQFFGPGTRLTVL.

The J gene is TRBJ1-2, the V gene TRBV5-5, with 10 nucleotides matching TRBD1. CDR1 is SGHKS and CDR2 is YYEKEE in the germline V gene (reference sequence). Losses at the gene ends were 4 bases for V and 5 bases for J; bases not matched to a gene: 8. The CDR3 is made up of 15 amino acids. CDR3 in DNA: TGTGCCAGCAGCCCATGGGGGGACAGGGGATATGGCTACACCTTC. This gives the protein CASSPWGDRGYGYTF.

This chain uses TRBV19 with TRBJ2-4; 10 nucleotides align to TRBD2. Germline V lookup: CDR1 LNHDA, CDR2 SQIVND (reference sequence). The CDR3 is 16 amino acids. The V segment lost 4 bases and the J segment 8 bases; nucleotides outside the gene matches: 11. Here the CDR3 DNA reads TGTGCCAGTAGTAAGGGAGTAGCGGGAGGCGGATACATTCAGTACTTC. This codes for CASSKGVAGGGYIQYF. The complete variable domain, with remaining parts taken from reference TRBV19 and TRBJ2-4, reads DGGITQSPKYLFRKEGQNVTLSCEQNLNHDAMYWYRQDPGQGLRLIYYSQIVNDFQKGDIAEGYSVSREKKESFPLTVTSAQKNPTAFYLCASSKGVAGGGYIQYFGAGTRLSVL.

The chain carries TRBV2 and TRBJ1-1, with D possibly being TRBD1 (5 bases). The CDR3 totals 13 residues. Per the germline V gene, CDR1 is SNHLY and CDR2 is FYNNEI. Trimming removed 10 bases from V and 0 bases from J, with 12 bases in between. The DNA of the CDR3 is TGTGCCATACGGGGGGAGTTGAACACTGAAGCTTTCTTT. It specifies CAIRGELNTEAFF.

The J gene is TRBJ1-1, the V gene TRBV29-1; a possible D gene is TRBD1 (5 bases). This CDR3 has 12 amino acids. From germline, CDR1 is SQVTM and CDR2 ANQGSEA. V was clipped by 6 bases and J by 1 base, with 9 bases between them. CDR3 region: CSVTTGNTEAFF. The CDR3 bases are TGCAGCGTAACTACAGGGAACACTGAAGCTTTCTTT.

Only a few counts were recorded for this clone. This chain links TRBV7-2 with TRBJ2-7; D unclear. Trimming removed 4 bases from V and 4 bases from J, with 23 bases in between. The length of the CDR3 is 17 residues. CDR1 SGHTA and CDR2 FQGNSA come from the germline V gene. CDR3 bases: TGTGCCAGCAGCTCCCAGAATAGTCGATCCAAACTATACGAGCAGTACTTC. It yields the protein CASSSQNSRSKLYEQYF.

This chain uses TRBV29-1 with TRBJ1-4, with D hard to call. The V and J ends lost 0 bases and 5 bases respectively, with 7 bases between them. The CDR3 runs 13 residues. Germline lookup yields CDR1 SQVTM and CDR2 ANQGSEA. DNA of the CDR3: TGCAGCGTTGAAGAGCGATCAAATGAAAAACTGTTTTTT. It is translated as CSVEERSNEKLFF.

This rearrangement joins TRBV5-1 to TRBJ2-5; D perhaps matches TRBD1 (5 bases). The CDR3 contains 14 residues. Germline CDR1 is SGHRS and CDR2 is YFSETQ. The V gene lost 0 bases and the J gene lost 5 bases, with 11 bases spanning the gap. This CDR3 is CASSLEGVRETQYF. CDR3 in DNA: TGCGCCAGCAGCTTGGAAGGGGTGAGGGAGACCCAGTACTTC.

This clone was detected only once. V gene TRBV10-3 combines with J gene TRBJ1-1, with a possible D match to TRBD1 (5 bases). The germline gives CDR1 ENHRY, CDR2 SYGVKD. The CDR3 is 14 residues long. Deletions cut 7 bases from V and 6 bases from J, with 18 bases between. CDR3 coding DNA: TGTGCCATCAATAGGGGAGGGGATAATGCTGAAGCTTTCTTT. Translation gives CAINRGGDNAEAFF.

Here the CDR3 reads CASSTSGLYGYEQYF. The CDR3, as DNA: TGTGCCAGTAGTACCTCGGGACTCTATGGCTACGAGCAGTACTTC. The genes are TRBV19 and TRBJ2-7, with D tentatively TRBD2 (6 bases). Trimming stripped 4 bases from V and 3 bases from J, with 16 bases between. The CDR3 spans 15 residues. The germline CDR1 and CDR2 sequences are LNHDA and SQIVND (reference sequence).

The chain combines TRBV5-5 with TRBJ1-5; 10 bases are shared with TRBD1. Germline V CDR1 and CDR2: SGHKS, YYEKEE (reference sequence). V dropped 0 bases and J dropped 1; count of bases not matched to a gene: 7. The CDR3 is made up of 18 amino acids. The CDR3 protein is CASSLVWTGGMSNQPQHF. In DNA, the CDR3 is TGTGCCAGCAGCTTGGTTTGGACAGGGGGTATGAGCAATCAGCCCCAGCATTTT.

V gene TRBV6-4 combines with J gene TRBJ2-1; 12 bases line up with TRBD2. CDR1 and CDR2 (germline): MRHNA, SNTAGT. The V gene end was trimmed by 7 bases and the J gene end by 7 bases; junction bases not matched to a gene: 5. CDR3 length: 14 residues. The CDR3 loop is CASKRLAGDNEQFF. The CDR3 nucleotides are TGTGCCAGCAAACGACTAGCGGGAGATAATGAGCAGTTCTTC.

This chain links TRBV7-3 with TRBJ1-1, with no clear D. Between the trimmed V and J ends, which lost 5 bases and 6 bases, there was a span of 13 bases. CDR3 size: 13 residues. Germline V gene lookup returns CDR1 SGHTA and CDR2 FQGTGA. The CDR3 nucleotides are TGTGCCAGCAGCGAGGAGGCAAACGCTGAAGCTTTCTTT. It yields the protein CASSEEANAEAFF. The whole variable domain, remainder taken from reference TRBV7-3 and TRBJ1-1, is GAGVSQTPSNKVTEKGKYVELRCDPISGHTALYWYRQSLGQGPEFLIYFQGTGAADDSGLPNDRFFAVRPEGSVSTLKIQRTERGDSAVYLCASSEEANAEAFFGQGTRLTVV.

The rearrangement joins TRBV11-3 to TRBJ2-3, with D perhaps matching TRBD2 (5 bases). The CDR3 spans 14 residues. CDR1 SGHNT and CDR2 YENEEA come from the germline V gene. Between the trimmed V and J ends, which lost 5 bases and 6 bases, there was a span of 15 bases. The CDR3 region is CASSLLAPTDTQYF. For the CDR3, the DNA is TGTGCCAGCAGCCTCCTAGCCCCTACCGATACGCAGTATTTT.